This TCR beta chain was captured by sequencing in a study of T cell responses to AZD1222 COVID-19 vaccine. Across the whole study: Timing groups of about 4 and about 12 weeks for second doses were pooled.

On this clone itself: What it binds is unknown.

Produced via immunoSEQ multiplex PCR; TCRdb's table is partial and in-frame only. The data hold 150,000 to 200,000 clones, with roughly 91% observed a single time. The CDR3 is 19 residues long. CDR1 and CDR2 from the germline V gene are MNHEY and SVGEGT. J lost 1 base, V lost 4 bases, and 14 bases had no gene match. Study observations and caveats: Compared with day 0, the breadth and depth of the Spike-specific TCR repertoire rose significantly after two doses of AZD1222. Researchers took repertoire samples only after the peak T cell response had come. Donors, mostly white British, included more females; clonal diversity was possibly underestimated.

The rearrangement links TRBV6-2 or TRBV6-3 to TRBJ1-5, with TRBD1 matching 9 bases. This material consisted of peripheral blood, taken on day 0 of AZD1222 vaccination. The sequence came from an adult in good health. In DNA, the CDR3 is TGTGCCAGCAGTTCCTACCTGACAGGGGGTCAGTCGAGCAATCAGCCCCAGCATTTT. Its protein is CASSSYLTGGQSSNQPQHF.